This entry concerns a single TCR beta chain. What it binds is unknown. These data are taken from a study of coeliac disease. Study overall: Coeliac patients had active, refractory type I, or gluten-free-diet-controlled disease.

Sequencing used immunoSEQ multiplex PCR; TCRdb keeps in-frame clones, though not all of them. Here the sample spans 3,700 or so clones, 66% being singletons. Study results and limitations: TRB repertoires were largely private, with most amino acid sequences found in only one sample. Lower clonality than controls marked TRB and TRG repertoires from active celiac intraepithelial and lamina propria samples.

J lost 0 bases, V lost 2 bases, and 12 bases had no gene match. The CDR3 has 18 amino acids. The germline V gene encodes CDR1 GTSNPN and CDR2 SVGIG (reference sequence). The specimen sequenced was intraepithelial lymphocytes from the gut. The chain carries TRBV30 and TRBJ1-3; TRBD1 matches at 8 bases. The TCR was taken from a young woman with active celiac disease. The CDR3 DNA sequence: TGTGCCTGGAGTATGGGGGACCGGGACAGGTACTCTGGAAACACCATATATTTT. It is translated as CAWSMGDRDRYSGNTIYF.